This TCR beta chain is drawn from a study of T cell repertoires in cytomegalovirus infection. Study as a whole: Evidence of both CMV infection and a matching HLA type came from public TCR beta signatures. Regarding the study as a whole: Based on cumulative public TCR beta family frequency, carriers of CMV plus the relevant HLA were identified. Ex vivo responses were dominated by HLA-C-restricted CMV-specific TCR beta clonotypes.

About this clonotype: Its antigen is unknown.

TCRdb re-analysed the reads in MiXCR, keeping a single row per CDR3 protein. There are over 150,000 distinct CDR3 sequences in the sample; roughly a fifth occur only once, and roughly 2.9% lies in the top ten. Trimming stripped 6 bases from V and 3 bases from J, with 11 bases between. Germline V lookup: CDR1 DFQATT, CDR2 SNEGSKA (reference sequence). The CDR3 has 12 amino acids. The clonotype was recovered from a human donor in good health (CMV status not recorded). Some clones in this sample may be carry-over from other donors' samples. The chain joins TRBV20-1 to TRBJ2-5; D remains unclear. The sequenced sample was PBMCs. As DNA, the CDR3 is TGCAGTGCAGTCGGGTCAGAAGAGACCCAGTACTTC. This encodes CSAVGSEETQYF.